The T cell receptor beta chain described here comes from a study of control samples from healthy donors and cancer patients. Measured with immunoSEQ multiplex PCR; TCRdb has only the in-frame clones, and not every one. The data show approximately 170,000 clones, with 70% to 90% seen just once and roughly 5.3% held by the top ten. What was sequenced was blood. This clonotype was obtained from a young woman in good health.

The CDR3 loop reads CASSQTGDLTYEQYF. The CDR3 DNA follows: TGCGCCAGCAGCCAGACAGGGGACCTTACCTACGAGCAGTACTTC. The chain joins TRBV5-1 to TRBJ2-7; 8 bases align to TRBD1. The CDR3 runs 15 residues. The germline V gene has CDR1 SGHRS and CDR2 YFSETQ. With V trimmed by 4 bases and J by 2 bases, 8 bases remained unmatched.